This TCR beta chain was sequenced for a study of T cells in Graves' hyperthyroidism and ophthalmopathy. Amplified TCR beta CDR3 regions came from RNA transcripts. A set of HTBI primers served as the primers for a first-round RT-PCR of the TCR CDR3. TCRdb processed the multiplex PCR reads anew with MiXCR; each CDR3 protein has one entry. The sample contains approximately 620,000 distinct CDR3 sequences, approximately 15% of which appear only once. The CDR3 spans 15 residues. Deletions cut 4 bases from V and 0 bases from J, with 13 bases between. Germline loops: CDR1 GTSNPN, CDR2 SVGIG (reference sequence). Aged 18 to 65, the patients had hyperthyroidism that was newly diagnosed and had lasted under 2 months. Pregnant or lactating patients were excluded, as were those with uncontrolled infection or other autoimmune disease. The source of the PBMCs was approximately 10 ml of fresh peripheral blood.

This chain connects TRBV30 to TRBJ1-3; the D is unclear. The source is a woman under 40 with Graves' hyperthyroidism that later progressed to Graves' ophthalmopathy. The sequenced sample was blood. CDR3 protein: CAWNRLEFSGNTIYF. The CDR3 DNA sequence: TGTGCCTGGAACAGACTGGAATTCTCTGGAAACACCATATATTTT.